The TCR beta chain described here comes from a study of molecular identifiers for immune sequencing clone quantification. General study results and limits: Jurkat TCR RNA spiked in from one cell (amid one million naive cells) was reportedly detectable.

Source material for naive CD8 libraries was roughly 17,000 to 1,100,000 sorted cells, with 10%, 30% or 50% RNA. Germline V gene sequence: CDR1 KGHSH, CDR2 LQKENI. V was cut by 3 bases and J by 0 bases, with 3 bases left in between. This CDR3 contains 13 residues. TCRdb re-called the PCR reads with MiXCR, one entry per CDR3 protein. The sample has tens of thousands of distinct CDR3 sequences; 15% to 20% are singletons. On this clonotype: Its antigen is unidentified.

V usage is TRBV18 and J usage is TRBJ1-5; no clear D gene. The sample was naive CD8+ T cells from blood, with Jurkat cell RNA spiked in. Regarding subset: FACS-sorted CD8+CD4-CCR7+CD45RA+ naive T cells. This TCR derives from a human donor in good health. Some libraries in this study had Jurkat cell RNA spiked in. CDR3: CASSPPSNQPQHF. CDR3 sequence (DNA): TGTGCCAGCTCACCCCCTAGCAATCAGCCCCAGCATTTT.